The rows below give T cell receptor beta chains drawn from one sample of a study of blood T cells in healthy people across ages. MiXCR, run by TCRdb on the 5' RACE reads, gives a single entry per CDR3 protein. The profile shows some 800,000 distinct CDR3 sequences, approximately 25% of them singletons. The data also belong to a second study, concerning T cells of mothers and their children.

Source material: blood. The origin of the receptors is a boy aged 5-17 years in good health. The CDR3 runs from the conserved cysteine through the conserved F or W. The D gene is left open where the match is weak. Size values are once, few and many counts, or a class for expanded clones, and some rows have none.

v_call	j_call	d_call	clone_size	cdr3_nt	cdr3_aa
TRBV28	TRBJ1-6	TRBD1	many	TGTGCCGGCGGGGACAGGGGTTATTCACCCCTCCACTTT	CAGGDRGYSPLHF
TRBV4-3	TRBJ2-5	TRBD2	few	TGCGCCAGCAGCCAAGATCCCCGGGGGGTAGAGACCCAGTACTTC	CASSQDPRGVETQYF
TRBV20-1	TRBJ2-1	TRBD2	.	TGCAGTGCTAACCCGGGGACTAGCGGGTCCTACAATGAGCAGTTCTTC	CSANPGTSGSYNEQFF
TRBV4-3	TRBJ1-1	.	few	TGCGCCAGCAGCCAAGGCGGCCAACCCATGAACACTGAAGCTTTCTTT	CASSQGGQPMNTEAFF
TRBV3-1	TRBJ2-7	.	few	TGTGCCAGCAGCCGCCGGGGGGCGGGAGTTAATTACGAGCAGTACTTC	CASSRRGAGVNYEQYF
TRBV5-1	TRBJ2-7	TRBD1	.	TGCGCCAGCAGCTTGGACCCGGACAGGGTTCTCTACGAGCAGTACTTC	CASSLDPDRVLYEQYF
TRBV7-9	TRBJ2-1	.	few	TGTGCCAGCAGCCAAAGGGGCACCAATGAGCAGTTCTTC	CASSQRGTNEQFF
TRBV27	TRBJ2-1	TRBD2	.	TGTGCCAGCGGACTAGCGGGATATGATGAGCAGTTCTTC	CASGLAGYDEQFF
TRBV5-1	TRBJ2-5	TRBD1	.	TGCGCCAGCAGCGACAGGGCTCAGGGGACCCAGTACTTC	CASSDRAQGTQYF
TRBV7-2	TRBJ2-5	TRBD2	once	TGTGCCAGCAGCTTCCTAGGTGGCGGGAGTATAGAGACCCAGTACTTC	CASSFLGGGSIETQYF
TRBV28	TRBJ1-4	TRBD1	many	TGTGCCAGCAGTTTTCAGGGGGCAAACGAAAAACTGTTTTTT	CASSFQGANEKLFF
TRBV20-1	TRBJ2-7	.	.	TGCAGTGCCCGCGACCCGGCTAGCCGCGAGCAGTACTTC	CSARDPASREQYF
TRBV5-6	TRBJ2-3	.	.	TGTGCCAGCAGCCTGATACGGGGCGAGGTAGATACGCAGTATTTT	CASSLIRGEVDTQYF
TRBV20-1	TRBJ2-3	.	.	TGCAGTGCTAATCGACTCCACGGGCCTAGCACAGATACGCAGTATTTT	CSANRLHGPSTDTQYF
TRBV20-1	TRBJ2-4	.	.	TGCAGTGCCGCGACAGGGACGGGGGACATTCAGTACTTC	CSAATGTGDIQYF
TRBV6-6	TRBJ2-1	.	few	TGTGCCAGCAGTTATCTCATCTACAATGAGCAGTTCTTC	CASSYLIYNEQFF
TRBV11-1	TRBJ2-5	.	.	TGTGCCAGCAGCTTAGACGGGGTAGTCGTGGAGACCCAGTACTTC	CASSLDGVVVETQYF
TRBV28	TRBJ1-4	.	.	TGTGCCAGCAGGTCTGGCGGTTATGAAAAACTGTTTTTT	CASRSGGYEKLFF
TRBV6-6	TRBJ1-1	TRBD1	few	TGTGCCAGCAGCCTCGACAGGGGGTTTTTCACTGAAGCTTTCTTT	CASSLDRGFFTEAFF
TRBV7-9	TRBJ2-4	.	.	TGTGCCAGCAGCTTTATCCTGGGAGCCAAAAACATTCAGTACTTC	CASSFILGAKNIQYF
TRBV7-3	TRBJ2-3	.	few	TGTGCCAGCAGCTTAACGGGAGGCTCAGATACGCAGTATTTT	CASSLTGGSDTQYF
TRBV30	TRBJ2-1	.	.	TGTGCCTGGAGTGGTTCGGGACACGAAAACATTGCCTACAATGAGCAGTTCTTC	CAWSGSGHENIAYNEQFF
TRBV20-1	TRBJ2-1	TRBD2	few	TGCAGTGCTTCGAAAGCGGGAGGGCAGTTCTTC	CSASKAGGQFF
TRBV3-1	TRBJ1-1	.	.	TGTGCCAGCAGCCCTCGGCCGAGGAGCGACACTGAAGCTTTCTTT	CASSPRPRSDTEAFF
TRBV28	TRBJ1-2	.	.	TGTGCCAGCAGTGGCGGGCTTACCTATGGCTACACCTTC	CASSGGLTYGYTF
TRBV6-5	TRBJ1-2	.	few	TGTGCCAGCAGTTACTTGGGGGACGGGGTTGAAGGCTACACCTTC	CASSYLGDGVEGYTF
TRBV29-1	TRBJ2-7	.	.	TGCAGCGTTGAGAGCCCGACAGCATCCTACGAGCAGTACTTC	CSVESPTASYEQYF
TRBV4-2	TRBJ2-7	TRBD2	.	TGTGCCAGCAGCCAAGTCGGGCTAGCGGGAACCTACGAGCAGTACTTC	CASSQVGLAGTYEQYF
TRBV27	TRBJ2-1	.	few	TGTGCCAGCAGACCCGGGAATCGTGATGAGCAGTTCTTC	CASRPGNRDEQFF
TRBV7-3	TRBJ2-3	.	.	TGTGCCAGCAGCTCCACAGGGGGGGTAGATACGCAGTATTTT	CASSSTGGVDTQYF
TRBV14	TRBJ2-4	TRBD1	.	TGTGCCAGCAGCCATGAGGACAGGGAGGACCTACAGTACTTC	CASSHEDREDLQYF
TRBV20-1	TRBJ2-1	.	.	TGCAGTGCTATCAAACGGGGTACGATTTACAATGAGCAGTTCTTC	CSAIKRGTIYNEQFF
TRBV7-9	TRBJ1-2	.	.	TGTGCCAGCAGCCTCCATGGGGTGCGTTATGGCTACACCTTC	CASSLHGVRYGYTF
TRBV5-6	TRBJ2-1	.	few	TGTGCCAGCAGCTTAGAGCGGACCCCGAGGCAGTTCTTC	CASSLERTPRQFF
TRBV6-2/TRBV6-3	TRBJ2-1	.	few	TGTGCCAGCAGTTACTCGATCTGGAGCGATGAGCAGTTCTTC	CASSYSIWSDEQFF
TRBV4-3	TRBJ2-1	TRBD2	.	TGCGCCAGCAGCCAAGTTTCATTCGGGGGGAATGAGCAGTTCTTC	CASSQVSFGGNEQFF
TRBV18	TRBJ2-7	TRBD1	.	TGTGCCAGCACGACAGGGGAGTACGAGCAGTACTTC	CASTTGEYEQYF